This T cell receptor beta chain was retrieved from a study of T cell responses to AZD1222 COVID-19 vaccine. Study-wide results and limits: A mostly white British donor set with more females was recruited, and clonal diversity was possibly underestimated.

About this clone itself: Its antigen is as yet unknown.

Trimming took 5 bases from V and 3 from J, leaving 8 bases between them. The CDR3 contains 13 residues. Libraries were prepared by immunoSEQ multiplex PCR; TCRdb keeps only in-frame clonotypes and omits some of them. Of some 120,000 clones detected, 80% to 90% appear once; the ten largest clones hold around 5.6%. The chain carries TRBV12-3 or TRBV12-4 and TRBJ1-3; D is ambiguous. Source: peripheral blood, taken on day 0 of AZD1222 vaccination. The receptor's source is an adult in good health. This CDR3 reads CASSKHLGNTIYF. For the CDR3, the DNA is TGTGCCAGCAGTAAACACCTTGGAAACACCATATATTTT.